This T cell receptor beta chain was observed in a study of blood T cells in healthy people across ages. The CDR3 consists of 15 residues. V shed 0 bases and J shed 9 bases, with 15 bases lying between them. Germline lookup yields CDR1 SGHTA and CDR2 FQGNSA. A second roughly 6 to 12 cycle PCR used barcoded and J-beta primers. TCRdb re-called the 5' RACE reads with MiXCR, one entry per CDR3 protein. Of about 1.6 million distinct CDR3 sequences listed, 34% are singletons. The sequenced sample was blood. The TCR was taken from a woman in her 30s in good health. The chain uses TRBV7-2 and TRBJ2-1; possible D gene TRBD2, 6 bases. CDR3 coding DNA: TGTGCCAGCAGCTTAGCGCCGTCCGGGGGTCGTGAGCAGTTCTTC. Translation gives CASSLAPSGGREQFF.